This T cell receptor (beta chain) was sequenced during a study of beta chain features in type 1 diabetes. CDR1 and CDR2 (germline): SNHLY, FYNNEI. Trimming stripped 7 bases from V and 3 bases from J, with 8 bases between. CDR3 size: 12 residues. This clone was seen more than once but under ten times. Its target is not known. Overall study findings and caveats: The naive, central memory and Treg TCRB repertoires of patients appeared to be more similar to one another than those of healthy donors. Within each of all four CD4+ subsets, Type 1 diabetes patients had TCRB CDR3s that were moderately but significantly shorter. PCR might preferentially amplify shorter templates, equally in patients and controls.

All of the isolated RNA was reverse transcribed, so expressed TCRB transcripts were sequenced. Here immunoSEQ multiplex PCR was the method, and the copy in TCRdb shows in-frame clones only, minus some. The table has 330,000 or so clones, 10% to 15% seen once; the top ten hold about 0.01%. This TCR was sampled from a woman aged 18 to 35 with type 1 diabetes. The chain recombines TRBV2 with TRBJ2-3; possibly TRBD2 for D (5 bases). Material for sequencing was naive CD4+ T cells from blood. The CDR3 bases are TGTGCCAGCATCCCGGGGACAGATACGCAGTATTTT. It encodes CASIPGTDTQYF. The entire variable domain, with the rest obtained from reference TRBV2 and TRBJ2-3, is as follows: EPEVTQTPSHQVTQMGQEVILRCVPISNHLYFYWYRQILGQKVEFLVSFYNNEISEKSEIFDDQFSVERPDGSNFTLKIRSTKLEDSAMYFCASIPGTDTQYFGPGTRLTVL.